The 21 T cell receptor beta chains below come from one sample, sequenced in a study of molecular identifiers for immune sequencing clone quantification. Using its own MiXCR run on the PCR reads, TCRdb lists one record per CDR3 protein. The sample has around 480,000 distinct CDR3 sequences, 25% seen once. What was sequenced was naive CD8+ T cells from blood, with Jurkat cell RNA spiked in. Subset noted: FACS-sorted CD8+CD4-CCR7+CD45RA+ naive T cells. These receptors came from a human donor in good health. Some libraries in this study had Jurkat cell RNA spiked in.

This clonotype was detected ten times or more. The rearrangement uses TRBV4-1 and TRBJ2-4; a weak D match, TRBD2 (6 bases). CDR1 and CDR2 (germline): MGHRA, YSYEKL. This CDR3 is built from 16 residues. V lost 0 bases and J lost 0, with 9 bases in between. In DNA form, the CDR3 reads TGCGCCAGCAGCCAAGAAGGCGGGGTAGCCAAAAACATTCAGTACTTC. This translates into CASSQEGGVAKNIQYF.

In nucleotides, the CDR3 is TGTGCCAGCAGCCCCCCGGGACAGGGAACCAACGTCCTGACTTTC. This codes for CASSPPGQGTNVLTF. The chain is built from TRBV7-9 and TRBJ2-6; 9 bases map to TRBD1. The germline V gene encodes CDR1 SEHNR and CDR2 FQNEAQ (reference sequence). V lost 5 bases, J lost 8 bases, and 7 bases stayed unmatched. There are 15 residues in the CDR3.

To note about this clonotype: Just one base apart from a much larger clone, this may be a read error. Lacking the conserved final phenylalanine or tryptophan, this CDR3 likely reflects a read error. This rearrangement joins TRBV13 to TRBJ2-1; 7 positions agree with TRBD2. With V trimmed by 2 bases and J by 9 bases, 4 bases remained unmatched. Per the germline V gene, CDR1 is PRHDT and CDR2 is FYEKMQ (reference sequence). The CDR3 length is 13 residues. The CDR3 DNA sequence: TGTGCCAGCAGCTTAAAAGGGAGGGGTGAGCAGTTCTCC. Translating it yields CASSLKGRGEQFS.

V and J are TRBV6-2 or TRBV6-3 and TRBJ2-7; D not resolved. The V gene's germline CDR1 is MNHEY and CDR2 SVGEGT. The length of the CDR3 is 13 residues. V lost 7 bases to trimming and J lost 1 base, with 11 bases between them. In DNA form, the CDR3 reads TGTGCCAGCAAAGTCGTCAGTTCCTACGAGCAGTACTTC. This translates into CASKVVSSYEQYF.

For this clonotype: This may arise from a read error, as a much more abundant clone is one base away. The chain couples TRBV4-1 to TRBJ1-5, with D tentatively TRBD1 (5 bases). Per the germline V gene, CDR1 is MGHRA and CDR2 is YSYEKL. The CDR3 contains 16 residues. The CDR3 DNA reads TGCGCCAGCAGCCCCGGACACTCGATAGCCAATCAGTCCCAGCATTTT. This codes for CASSPGHSIANQSQHF.

In its sample, this clonotype was seen many times. In nucleotides, the CDR3 is TGTGCCAGCGATTCGGGAAGTCAAGAGACCCAGTACTTC. Residues: CASDSGSQETQYF. The chain employs TRBV11-1 and TRBJ2-5; a possible D gene is TRBD2 (5 bases). The CDR3 is 13 amino acids. Germline assignment: CDR1 SGHAT and CDR2 FQDESV (reference sequence). Deletions cut 8 bases from V and 2 bases from J, with 12 bases between.

This clonotype was detected ten times or more. The chain carries TRBV6-6 and TRBJ1-1, with D unclear. CDR1 and CDR2 from the germline V gene are MNHNY and SVGAGI (reference sequence). V lost 2 bases to trimming and J lost 8 bases, with 15 bases between them. The CDR3 covers 14 residues. CDR3 sequence (DNA): TGTGCCAGCAGTTACCAGTCGGGAGCTTTGGAAGCTTTCTTT. Translation: CASSYQSGALEAFF.

The V and J genes are TRBV30 and TRBJ2-3; 11 bases are shared with TRBD2. CDR3 length: 18 residues. The V and J ends lost 0 bases and 4 bases, in that order; junction bases with no gene match: 12. Germline V gene data show CDR1 as GTSNPN and CDR2 as SVGIG (reference sequence). The CDR3 DNA reads as TGTGCCTGGAGTGTCAGGACTAGCGGGCCTACTGGCCCAGATACGCAGTATTTT. Amino acids: CAWSVRTSGPTGPDTQYF.

This clonotype was seen a handful of times. The CDR3: CATTNGDRGSSNQPQHF. In DNA form, the CDR3 reads TGTGCCACCACCAACGGGGACAGGGGATCGAGCAATCAGCCCCAGCATTTT. This chain uses TRBV15 with TRBJ1-5; 10 bases fit TRBD1. Germline V CDR1 and CDR2: LNHNV, YYDKDF (reference sequence). V lost 7 bases to trimming and J lost 1 base; unmatched junction nucleotides: 10. The CDR3 contains 17 residues.

This clonotype appeared a few times. The chain links TRBV10-3 to TRBJ1-5; 10 bases map to TRBD1. CDR1 ENHRY and CDR2 SYGVKD come from the germline V gene. CDR3 length: 15 residues. V shed 11 bases and J 3 bases; nucleotides not matched to a gene: 10. CDR3 sequence (DNA): TGTGCCGTCGGGACAGGGGTTGGAGTCAATCAGCCCCAGCATTTT. It specifies CAVGTGVGVNQPQHF.

The chain uses TRBV6-2 or TRBV6-3 and TRBJ2-1; D may match TRBD1 or TRBD2 (6 bases each). There are 18 residues in the CDR3. In germline, CDR1 is MNHEY, CDR2 SVGEGT. The germline V and J ends were trimmed by 3 bases and 6 bases, with 24 bases remaining between them. The CDR3 here is CASSYPVTLEKGGNEQFF. The CDR3 DNA sequence: TGTGCCAGCAGTTATCCGGTCACCCTAGAAAAGGGGGGCAATGAGCAGTTCTTC.

The V and J genes are TRBV20-1 and TRBJ2-2; 7 nucleotides line up with TRBD2. J was trimmed by 6 bases and V by 1 base; bases with no gene match: 5. Germline values: CDR1 DFQATT, CDR2 SNEGSKA (reference sequence). The CDR3 sequence is 14 residues long. The CDR3 DNA sequence: TGCAGTGCTAGAGGACTAGCAGCCGCCGGGGAGCTGTTTTTT. Protein: CSARGLAAAGELFF.

This clonotype was seen ten or more times. V usage is TRBV20-1 and J usage is TRBJ1-2; 8 bases are shared with TRBD1. The CDR3 runs to 14 residues. Losses at the gene ends were 3 bases for V and 7 bases for J; bases not matched to a gene: 10. Germline lookup yields CDR1 DFQATT and CDR2 SNEGSKA (reference sequence). As DNA, the CDR3 is TGCAGTGCTAGTTTGTCAGGGGGCATCTCTGGCTACACCTTC. This encodes CSASLSGGISGYTF.

This clonotype was recorded many times. The chain recombines TRBV16 with TRBJ1-2, with unresolved D. The CDR3 contains 14 residues. Trimming shortened V by 6 bases and J by 5 bases, and 16 bases separated the two germline ends. Germline CDR1 reads KGHSY; CDR2 reads FQNENV. The CDR3: CASSPLTNGYGYTF. The DNA of the CDR3 is TGTGCCAGCAGTCCGTTAACTAACGGGTATGGCTACACCTTC. The variable domain in full, completed from reference TRBV16 and TRBJ1-2, reads GEEVAQTPKHLVRGEGQKAKLYCAPIKGHSYVFWYQQVLKNEFKFLISFQNENVFDETGMPKERFSAKCLPNSPCSLEIQATKLEDSAVYFCASSPLTNGYGYTFGSGTRLTVV.

This clonotype was seen repeatedly, ten times or more. The chain uses TRBV6-5 and TRBJ1-1; D might be TRBD1 (5 bases). Germline V gene lookup returns CDR1 MNHEY and CDR2 SVGAGI. Trimming left V 8 bases short and J 1 base short, with 8 bases between. The CDR3 is 12 residues long. DNA of the CDR3: TGTGCCAGCCGCAGGGCGAACACTGAAGCTTTCTTT. Its protein product is CASRRANTEAFF.

There are many counts of this clonotype. This chain uses TRBV5-1 with TRBJ1-1; 9 nucleotides agree with TRBD1. The CDR3 extends over 15 amino acids. Looked up from germline, CDR1 is SGHRS and CDR2 is YFSETQ. After removal of 0 bases from V and 4 bases from J, the junction contained 4 bases not matched to a gene. CDR3 bases: TGCGCCAGCAGCTTGGACGGACAGGGGTCCACTGAAGCTTTCTTT. Translating gives CASSLDGQGSTEAFF.

This clonotype was picked up many times. The chain couples TRBV12-3 or TRBV12-4 to TRBJ2-5; no clear D. The CDR3 runs 15 residues. Between the trimmed V and J ends, which lost 6 bases and 1 base, there was a span of 15 bases. This CDR3 is CASSPKYSGQETQYF. CDR3 coding DNA: TGTGCCAGCAGCCCAAAATATTCGGGCCAAGAGACCCAGTACTTC.

CDR3 sequence (DNA): TGCAGTGGATGGGGACTAGCGGGGGAGACCTACGAGCAGTACTTC. Protein product: CSGWGLAGETYEQYF. The V gene is TRBV20-1, the J gene TRBJ2-7, with 14 positions matching TRBD2. Germline lookup yields CDR1 DFQATT and CDR2 SNEGSKA (reference sequence). CDR3 length: 15 residues. Germline trimming cut 7 bases from V and 2 bases from J; bases unmatched to any gene: 7.

V usage is TRBV27 and J usage is TRBJ2-7; a weak D match, TRBD1 (6 bases). The CDR3 loop spans 12 amino acids. Trimming took 6 bases from V and 7 from J, leaving 13 bases between them. The germline gives CDR1 MNHEY, CDR2 SMNVEV (reference sequence). CDR3 protein: CASRVRGGEQYF. In nucleotides, the CDR3 is TGTGCCAGCAGAGTCAGGGGTGGTGAGCAGTACTTC.

The chain employs TRBV9 and TRBJ2-3; 11 bases map to TRBD1. The DNA end is more similar to TRBJ1-5, so the J call may be wrong. The CDR3 is 17 amino acids. CDR1 is SGDLS, CDR2 YYNGEE, per germline. The CDR3 region is CASSIRLGQGDSDTQHF. The CDR3 DNA reads as TGTGCCAGCAGCATCCGACTGGGACAGGGGGACTCAGATACGCAGCATTTT.

This clonotype was recorded at least ten times. The chain joins TRBV30 to TRBJ2-3, with a possible D match to TRBD1 (6 bases). CDR3 length: 14 residues. The V gene's germline CDR1 is GTSNPN and CDR2 SVGIG (reference sequence). The ends were cut back, 5 bases at V and 3 bases at J, with 15 bases in the middle. CDR3 nucleotides: TGTGCCTGGGGGGGCACAGAGGCTACAGATACGCAGTATTTT. Translating it yields CAWGGTEATDTQYF.